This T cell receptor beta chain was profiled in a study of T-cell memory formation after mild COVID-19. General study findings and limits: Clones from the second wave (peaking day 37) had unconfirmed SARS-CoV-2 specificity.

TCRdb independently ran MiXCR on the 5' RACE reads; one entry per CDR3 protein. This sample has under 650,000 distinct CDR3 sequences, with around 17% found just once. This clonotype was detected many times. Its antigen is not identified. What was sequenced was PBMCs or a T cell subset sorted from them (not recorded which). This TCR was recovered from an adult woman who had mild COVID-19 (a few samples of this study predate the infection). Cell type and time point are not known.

The chain's CDR3 is CASSFGGGASYEQFF. The CDR3 region has the DNA TGTGCCAGCAGCTTCGGCGGGGGGGCGTCGTATGAGCAGTTCTTC. The chain links TRBV5-5 to TRBJ2-1; 9 bases are a match to TRBD2. The germline CDR1 and CDR2 sequences are SGHKS and YYEKEE (reference sequence). The CDR3 loop spans 15 amino acids. V was pared by 2 bases and J by 8 bases, with 8 bases of the junction left unmatched.